Reported below is one T cell receptor (beta chain). Its antigen remains unidentified. Positively selected for CCR7, the CD45RO-negative cells used as naive CD8 cells excluded terminally differentiated effector memory CD45RA+ cells. The donors were all Caucasian adults (living in Nashville, Tennessee). The CDR3 covers 14 residues. Germline values: CDR1 SGHDT, CDR2 YYEEEE. The ends lost 3 bases at V and 5 bases at J; junction bases unmatched: 4. These data belong to a study of shared clonotypes between healthy human individuals. Looking at the study overall: Researchers assigned three CD4 naive, three CD4 memory, two CD8 naive and one CD8 memory plate to each donor.

Study conclusions and caveats: A generally larger estimated richness was seen in naive subsets than in memory subsets. Despite large depth, rarefaction showed incomplete sorted-subset sequencing.

Sequenced by immunoSEQ multiplex PCR; TCRdb stores in-frame clones only, minus some. The sample carries 550,000 to 750,000 clones, under 95% recorded once. Sequenced input: naive CD8+ T cells sorted from blood. This receptor was obtained from a man aged 25-40 years in good health. V gene TRBV5-6 combines with J gene TRBJ2-7; 11 positions match TRBD1. CDR3 sequence reads: CASSYGTGGDEQYF. The CDR3, as DNA: TGTGCCAGCAGCTATGGGACAGGGGGAGACGAGCAGTACTTC.